These 25 T cell receptor beta chains were sequenced from one sample in a study of molecular identifiers for immune sequencing clone quantification. TCRdb itself ran the PCR reads through MiXCR, one entry per CDR3 protein. The data hold 460,000 or so distinct CDR3 sequences, with about a quarter observed a single time. Sequences were obtained from naive CD8+ T cells from blood, with Jurkat cell RNA spiked in. Subset noted: FACS-sorted CD8+CD4-CCR7+CD45RA+ naive T cells. The receptors were sampled from a human donor in good health. Some libraries in this study had Jurkat cell RNA spiked in.

The rearrangement links TRBV27 to TRBJ1-1; 7 bases line up with TRBD1. There are 16 residues in the CDR3. Unmatched junction bases numbered 10, after V lost 2 bases and J lost 4 bases. CDR1 and CDR2 from the germline V gene are MNHEY and SMNVEV (reference sequence). DNA for the CDR3: TGTGCCAGCAGTTTACGCGGACAGGTGGAGGGCACTGAAGCTTTCTTT. It codes for CASSLRGQVEGTEAFF.

V and J are TRBV7-9 and TRBJ1-2; perhaps TRBD1 as D (5 bases). V gave up 4 bases and J gave up 8 bases, with 29 bases separating them. Germline CDR1 is SEHNR and CDR2 is FQNEAQ (reference sequence). The CDR3 consists of 18 residues. The CDR3 region has the DNA TGTGCCAGCAGCTACGGGACGGCCCCTTCGGGACCTTCCGGAGGCTACACCTTC. This sequence encodes CASSYGTAPSGPSGGYTF.

This clonotype was observed at least ten times. The gene calls are TRBV29-1 and TRBJ1-1; D unclear. CDR1 and CDR2 (germline): SQVTM, ANQGSEA. The CDR3 spans 15 residues. V was shortened by 7 bases and J by 2 bases, with 20 bases between the two germline ends. CDR3 nucleotides: TGCAGCGCCATAAAGGCAGGATGGGGTAACACTGAAGCTTTCTTT. Protein product: CSAIKAGWGNTEAFF.

This rearrangement joins TRBV9 to TRBJ2-7, with a tentative D call TRBD1 (6 bases). The CDR3 spans 14 residues. Germline V gene sequence: CDR1 SGDLS, CDR2 YYNGEE. Trimming left V 2 bases short and J 0 bases short, with 9 bases between. This CDR3 is CASSVGTNSYEQYF. CDR3 nucleotides: TGTGCCAGCAGCGTCGGGACAAACTCCTACGAGCAGTACTTC.

The chain is built from TRBV6-5 and TRBJ1-1, with D hard to call. Trimming pared 5 bases from V and 7 bases from J, leaving 17 bases between. Germline lookup yields CDR1 MNHEY and CDR2 SVGAGI. The length of the CDR3 is 14 residues. The CDR3 DNA is TGTGCCAGCAGTCGTGTTGTGGGTCAAATTGAAGCTTTCTTT. It yields the protein CASSRVVGQIEAFF.

Ten or more counts support this clonotype. The chain has TRBV10-3 and TRBJ2-6; weak D call: TRBD2 (6 bases). The V and J ends lost 4 bases and 6 bases respectively, with 13 bases between them. CDR3 length: 15 residues. Germline V lookup: CDR1 ENHRY, CDR2 SYGVKD. This chain's CDR3 is CAISVGDSSANVLTF. CDR3 in DNA: TGTGCCATCAGTGTGGGGGACTCCTCGGCCAACGTCCTGACTTTC.

This clonotype was counted only a few times. The gene calls are TRBV29-1 and TRBJ1-2; D remains ambiguous. Trimming shortened V by 2 bases and J by 4 bases, and 17 bases separated the two germline ends. CDR1 is SQVTM, CDR2 ANQGSEA, per germline. The CDR3 has 15 residues. The CDR3 nucleotides are TGCAGCGTTGAATCGGCAGTCGGCGGTCTCTATGGCTACACCTTC. Translation gives CSVESAVGGLYGYTF. The full variable domain, its missing parts supplied by reference TRBV29-1 and TRBJ1-2, is SAVISQKPSRDICQRGTSLTIQCQVDSQVTMMFWYRQQPGQSLTLIATANQGSEATYESGFVIDKFPISRPNLTFSTLTVSNMSPEDSSIYLCSVESAVGGLYGYTFGSGTRLTVV.

At least ten counts were recorded for this clonotype. V is TRBV12-3 or TRBV12-4 and J is TRBJ2-3; D gene uncertain. This CDR3 spans 13 amino acids. Trimming left V 0 bases short and J 0 bases short, with 1 base between. The CDR3 here is CASSLASTDTQYF. The CDR3 DNA reads as TGTGCCAGCAGTTTAGCTAGCACAGATACGCAGTATTTT.

V gene TRBV20-1 combines with J gene TRBJ2-5; TRBD2 agrees at 9 bases. J gave up 12 bases and V 6 bases, and 14 bases lay outside the gene matches. Germline CDR1 and CDR2: DFQATT and SNEGSKA (reference sequence). The CDR3 totals 13 residues. CDR3 sequence (DNA): TGCAGTGCAGAGACGAGACTAGCGGACTGGGAGTACTTC. Encoded protein: CSAETRLADWEYF.

The gene calls are TRBV12-3 or TRBV12-4 and TRBJ1-6; D uncertain. The V and J ends lost 5 bases and 7 bases respectively, with 12 bases between them. The CDR3 is 14 residues long. The DNA of the CDR3 is TGTGCCAGCAGTCCAACCTTAGGGAATTCACCCCTCCACTTT. This gives the protein CASSPTLGNSPLHF.

This clonotype has ten or more counts. The gene calls are TRBV6-6 and TRBJ2-3; D gene unclear. CDR1 is MNHNY, CDR2 SVGAGI, per germline (reference sequence). The CDR3 is made up of 17 amino acids. Trimming cost V 0 bases and J 0 bases, with 13 bases left between them. CDR3 bases: TGTGCCAGCAGTTACTCGAAGTTGGCGGCGAGCACAGATACGCAGTATTTT. It encodes CASSYSKLAASTDTQYF.

There are a few counts of this clonotype. The chain joins TRBV7-2 to TRBJ1-5; D not resolved. CDR3 length: 15 residues. The germline V gene encodes CDR1 SGHTA and CDR2 FQGNSA. The V gene lost 2 bases and the J gene lost 2 bases, with 10 bases spanning the gap. The CDR3 is CASSLFPEGNQPQHF. The CDR3 coding sequence is TGTGCCAGCAGCTTATTTCCAGAGGGCAATCAGCCCCAGCATTTT.

The genes are TRBV15 and TRBJ1-5; D not resolved. The germline V and J ends were trimmed by 0 bases and 6 bases, with 12 bases remaining between them. The CDR3 is 15 residues long. Germline CDR1 is LNHNV and CDR2 is YYDKDF (reference sequence). In DNA, the CDR3 is TGTGCCACCAGCAGAGATTTGGGGTCGGGTCAGCCCCAGCATTTT. This sequence encodes CATSRDLGSGQPQHF.

This clonotype was counted only a few times. The V and J genes are TRBV27 and TRBJ2-7; perhaps TRBD1 as D (6 bases). Trimming pared 3 bases from V and 2 bases from J, leaving 11 bases between. CDR1 MNHEY and CDR2 SMNVEV come from the germline V gene (reference sequence). CDR3 length equals 14 residues. CDR3 region: CASSFSDRPYEQYF. Here the CDR3 DNA reads TGTGCCAGCAGTTTTTCAGACAGGCCCTACGAGCAGTACTTC.

The sample holds a few counts of this clonotype. The genes are TRBV28 and TRBJ2-6; D is unresolved. V lost 2 bases, J lost 0 bases, and 11 bases lay in between. The CDR3 covers 17 residues. Germline V gene data show CDR1 as MDHEN and CDR2 as SYDVKM. This CDR3 reads CASSLPHSSSGANVLTF. The CDR3 DNA is TGTGCCAGCAGTTTACCCCACAGCTCCTCTGGGGCCAACGTCCTGACTTTC.

The V gene is TRBV27, the J gene TRBJ2-3, with 9 bases aligning to TRBD2. J gave up 1 base and V 6 bases, and 2 bases lay outside the gene matches. CDR3 length: 14 residues. Germline V CDR1 and CDR2: MNHEY, SMNVEV (reference sequence). The DNA for the CDR3 is TGTGCCAGCAGAATAGCGGGGGGCACAGATACGCAGTATTTT. Encoded protein: CASRIAGGTDTQYF.

The chain combines TRBV7-9 with TRBJ2-7; tentatively, D is TRBD2 (5 bases). CDR3 length: 13 amino acids. Between the trimmed V and J ends, which lost 4 bases and 7 bases, there was a span of 14 bases. CDR1 and CDR2 (germline): SEHNR, FQNEAQ (reference sequence). The CDR3 loop reads CASSWEQVGEQYF. The CDR3 DNA reads TGTGCCAGCAGCTGGGAGCAGGTTGGTGAGCAGTACTTC.

This clonotype was seen repeatedly, ten times or more. This chain joins TRBV7-9 and TRBJ2-7; D is unclear. Trimming pared 1 base from V and 3 bases from J, leaving 4 bases between. The CDR3 has 12 residues. CDR1 SEHNR and CDR2 FQNEAQ come from the germline V gene (reference sequence). CDR3 protein: CASSLGVYEQYF. The CDR3 DNA reads TGTGCCAGCAGCTTAGGGGTCTACGAGCAGTACTTC.

This clonotype was seen many times. In DNA, the CDR3 is TGTGCCAGCAGCGGATTAACAGGGGCCGACTCTGGGGCCAACGTCCTGACTTTC. Its translation is CASSGLTGADSGANVLTF. V usage is TRBV9 and J usage is TRBJ2-6; 7 bases are a match to TRBD1. The V and J ends lost 3 bases and 0 bases, in that order; junction bases with no gene match: 9. Germline V gene sequence: CDR1 SGDLS, CDR2 YYNGEE. This CDR3 has 18 residues.

The rearrangement uses TRBV4-1 and TRBJ2-3; D is uncertain. V was cut by 4 bases and J by 1 base, with 15 bases left in between. The CDR3 has 16 amino acids. Germline CDR1 MGHRA, CDR2 YSYEKL. As DNA, the CDR3 is TGCGCCAGCAGCCCCGGGCGGCGGAGCGGCACAGATACGCAGTATTTT. As protein: CASSPGRRSGTDTQYF.

The sample holds a few counts of this clonotype. The chain employs TRBV19 and TRBJ2-3, with 11 positions matching TRBD2. V lost 3 bases, J lost 7 bases, and 6 bases stayed unmatched. The CDR3 has 15 residues. The V gene's germline CDR1 is LNHDA and CDR2 SQIVND (reference sequence). CDR3 protein: CASSMTGTSGYTQYF. As DNA, the CDR3 is TGTGCCAGTAGTATGACCGGGACTAGCGGCTATACGCAGTATTTT.

This clonotype was observed once. A much larger clone lies a single base off, so this may be a read error. The chain carries TRBV5-1 and TRBJ2-7, with D possibly matching TRBD2 (5 bases). Per germline, CDR1 SGHRS and CDR2 YFSETQ. This CDR3 has 15 amino acids. Trimming removed 3 bases from V and 4 bases from J, with 17 bases in between. CDR3 residues: CASSWGPGSGYEQYF. CDR3 nucleotide sequence: TGCGCCAGCAGCTGGGGTCCGGGATCGGGGTACGAGCAGTACTTC.

This chain connects TRBV19 to TRBJ1-5; no clear D. Per the germline V gene, CDR1 is LNHDA and CDR2 is SQIVND (reference sequence). The CDR3 contains 15 residues. Between the trimmed V and J ends, which lost 3 bases and 0 bases, there was a span of 9 bases. Here the CDR3 reads CASSMVTDSNQPQHF. CDR3 in DNA: TGTGCCAGTAGTATGGTGACGGATAGCAATCAGCCCCAGCATTTT. The full variable domain, completed using reference TRBV19 and TRBJ1-5, is DGGITQSPKYLFRKEGQNVTLSCEQNLNHDAMYWYRQDPGQGLRLIYYSQIVNDFQKGDIAEGYSVSREKKESFPLTVTSAQKNPTAFYLCASSMVTDSNQPQHFGDGTRLSIL.

This clonotype occurred many times. The V call is TRBV29-1, the J call TRBJ2-7, with 11 bases that match TRBD1. The germline gives CDR1 SQVTM, CDR2 ANQGSEA. V gave up 5 bases and J gave up 7 bases; unmatched junction bases: 7. This CDR3 comprises 13 residues. The CDR3 DNA sequence: TGCAGCGTTTGGGGACAGGGGGTGGGGGAGCAGTACTTC. Protein: CSVWGQGVGEQYF.

The rearrangement joins TRBV30 to TRBJ1-5; 9 bases align to TRBD1. Per the germline V gene, CDR1 is GTSNPN and CDR2 is SVGIG (reference sequence). The CDR3 contains 14 residues. V was clipped by 2 bases and J by 5 bases; unmatched bases: 4. CDR3 sequence: CAWSSGQGHQPQHF. CDR3 sequence (DNA): TGTGCCTGGAGTTCTGGACAGGGGCATCAGCCCCAGCATTTT.